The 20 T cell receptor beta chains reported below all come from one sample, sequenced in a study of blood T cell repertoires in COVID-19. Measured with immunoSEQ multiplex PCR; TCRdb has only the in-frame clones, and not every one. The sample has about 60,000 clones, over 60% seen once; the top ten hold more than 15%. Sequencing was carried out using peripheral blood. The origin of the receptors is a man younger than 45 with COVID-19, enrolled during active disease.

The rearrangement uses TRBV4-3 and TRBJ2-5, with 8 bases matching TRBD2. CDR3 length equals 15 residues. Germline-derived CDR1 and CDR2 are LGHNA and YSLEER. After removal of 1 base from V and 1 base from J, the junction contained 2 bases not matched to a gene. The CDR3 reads CASSQGRGGQETQYF. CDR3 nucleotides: TGCGCCAGCAGCCAAGGACGGGGGGGCCAAGAGACCCAGTACTTC.

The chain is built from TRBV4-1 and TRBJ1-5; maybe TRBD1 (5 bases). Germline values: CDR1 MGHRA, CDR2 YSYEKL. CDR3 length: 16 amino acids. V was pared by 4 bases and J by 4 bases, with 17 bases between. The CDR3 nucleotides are TGCGCCAGCAGCCTAAGGGGAGGAACACAGAATCAGCCCCAGCATTTT. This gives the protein CASSLRGGTQNQPQHF.

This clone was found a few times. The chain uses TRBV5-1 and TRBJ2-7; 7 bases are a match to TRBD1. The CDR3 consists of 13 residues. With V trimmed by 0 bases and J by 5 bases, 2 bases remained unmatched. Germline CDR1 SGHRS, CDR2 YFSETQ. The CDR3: CASSLGQGHEQYF. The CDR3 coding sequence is TGCGCCAGCAGCTTGGGACAGGGTCACGAGCAGTACTTC.

CDR3 sequence (DNA): TGTGCCAGTAGCCTTTACGAGGGTTCCTACGAGCAGTACTTC. Translating gives CASSLYEGSYEQYF. This chain uses TRBV19 with TRBJ2-7; a possible D gene is TRBD2 (5 bases). In germline, CDR1 is LNHDA, CDR2 SQIVND (reference sequence). Trimming stripped 6 bases from V and 1 base from J, with 13 bases between. The CDR3 is made up of 14 amino acids.

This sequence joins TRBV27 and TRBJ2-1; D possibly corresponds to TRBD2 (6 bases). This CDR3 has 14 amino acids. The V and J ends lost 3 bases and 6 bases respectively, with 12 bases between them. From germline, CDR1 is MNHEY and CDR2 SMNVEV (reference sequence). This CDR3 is CASSFGRRANEQFF. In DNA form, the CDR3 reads TGTGCCAGCAGTTTTGGGCGGAGGGCCAATGAGCAGTTCTTC.

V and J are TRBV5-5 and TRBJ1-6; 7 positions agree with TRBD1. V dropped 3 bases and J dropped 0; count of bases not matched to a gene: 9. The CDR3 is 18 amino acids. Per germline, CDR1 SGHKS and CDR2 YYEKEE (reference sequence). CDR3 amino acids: CASSSTGLRGSYNSPLHF. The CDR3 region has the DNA TGTGCCAGCAGCTCGACAGGGTTGCGGGGCTCCTATAATTCACCCCTCCACTTT.

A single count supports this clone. As DNA, the CDR3 is TGTGCCAGCAGCTTAGCGGCGGGGAGCTCCTACAATGAGCAGTTCTTC. Protein: CASSLAAGSSYNEQFF. The genes are TRBV7-6 and TRBJ2-1; weak D call: TRBD2 (6 bases). Per the germline V gene, CDR1 is SGHVS and CDR2 is FNYEAQ. The CDR3 covers 16 residues. V gave up 0 bases and J gave up 0 bases, with 9 bases separating them. The complete variable domain, with remaining parts taken from reference TRBV7-6 and TRBJ2-1, reads GAGVSQSPRYKVTKRGQDVALRCDPISGHVSLYWYRQALGQGPEFLTYFNYEAQQDKSGLPNDRFSAERPEGSISTLTIQRTEQRDSAMYRCASSLAAGSSYNEQFFGPGTRLTVL.

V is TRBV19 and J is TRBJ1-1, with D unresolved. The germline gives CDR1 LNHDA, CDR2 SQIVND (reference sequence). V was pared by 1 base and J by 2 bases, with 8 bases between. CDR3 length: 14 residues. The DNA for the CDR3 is TGTGCCAGTAGTATAGTTAGCATTAACACTGAAGCTTTCTTT. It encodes CASSIVSINTEAFF.

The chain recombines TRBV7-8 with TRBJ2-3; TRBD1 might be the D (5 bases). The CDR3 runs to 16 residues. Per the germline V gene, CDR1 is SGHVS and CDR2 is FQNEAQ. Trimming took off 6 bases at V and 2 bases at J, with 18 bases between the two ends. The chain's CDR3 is CASSTDERQFTDTQYF. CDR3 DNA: TGTGCCAGCAGTACCGATGAGAGACAGTTCACAGATACGCAGTATTTT.

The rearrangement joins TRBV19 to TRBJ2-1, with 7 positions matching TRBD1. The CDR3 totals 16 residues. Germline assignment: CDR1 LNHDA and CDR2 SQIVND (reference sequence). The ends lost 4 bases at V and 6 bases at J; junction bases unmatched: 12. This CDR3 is CASSSPGQNLGNEQFF. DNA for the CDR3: TGTGCCAGTAGTAGCCCGGGACAGAATTTGGGCAATGAGCAGTTCTTC.

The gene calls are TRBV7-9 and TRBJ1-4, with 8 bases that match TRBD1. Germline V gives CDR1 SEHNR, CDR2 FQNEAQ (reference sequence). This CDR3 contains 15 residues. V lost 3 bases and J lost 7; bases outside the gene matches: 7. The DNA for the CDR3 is TGTGCCAGCAGCTTCGGACAGGGAGCGGGTGAAAAACTGTTTTTT. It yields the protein CASSFGQGAGEKLFF.

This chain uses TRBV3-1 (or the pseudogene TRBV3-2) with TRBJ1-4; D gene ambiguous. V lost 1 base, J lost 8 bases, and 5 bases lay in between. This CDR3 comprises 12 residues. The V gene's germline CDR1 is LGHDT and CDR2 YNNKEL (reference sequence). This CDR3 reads CASSQGREKLFF. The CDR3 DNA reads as TGTGCCAGCAGCCAAGGCAGGGAAAAACTGTTTTTT.

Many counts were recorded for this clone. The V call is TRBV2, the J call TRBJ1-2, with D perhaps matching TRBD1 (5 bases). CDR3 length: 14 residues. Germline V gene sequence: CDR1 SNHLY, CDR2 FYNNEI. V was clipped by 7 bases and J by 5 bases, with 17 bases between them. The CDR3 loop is CASKRAGIEYGYTF. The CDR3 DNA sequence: TGTGCCAGCAAGCGGGCAGGGATTGAGTATGGCTACACCTTC.

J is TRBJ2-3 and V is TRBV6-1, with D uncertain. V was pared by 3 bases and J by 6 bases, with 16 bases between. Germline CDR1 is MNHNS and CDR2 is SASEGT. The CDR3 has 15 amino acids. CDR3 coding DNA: TGTGCCAGCAGTGAGATACATATCATGTCCGATACGCAGTATTTT. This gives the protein CASSEIHIMSDTQYF.

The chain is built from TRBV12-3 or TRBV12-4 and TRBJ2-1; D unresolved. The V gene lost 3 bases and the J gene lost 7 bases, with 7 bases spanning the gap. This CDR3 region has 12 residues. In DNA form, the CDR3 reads TGTGCCAGCAGTTTCGGTGGTAATGAGCAGTTCTTC. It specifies CASSFGGNEQFF.

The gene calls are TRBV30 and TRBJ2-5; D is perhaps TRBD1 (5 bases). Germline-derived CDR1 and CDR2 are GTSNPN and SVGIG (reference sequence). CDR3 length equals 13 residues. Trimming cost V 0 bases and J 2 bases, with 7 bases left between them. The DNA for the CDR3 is TGTGCCTGGAGTGTATCAGGGCAAGAGACCCAGTACTTC. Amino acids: CAWSVSGQETQYF.

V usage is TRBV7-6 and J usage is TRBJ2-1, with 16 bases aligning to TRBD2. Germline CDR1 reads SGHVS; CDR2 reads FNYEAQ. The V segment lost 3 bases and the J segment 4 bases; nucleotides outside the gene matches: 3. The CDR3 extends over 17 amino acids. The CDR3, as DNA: TGTGCCAGCAGCTTGGGACTAGCGGGGGGGATTTACAATGAGCAGTTCTTC. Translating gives CASSLGLAGGIYNEQFF.

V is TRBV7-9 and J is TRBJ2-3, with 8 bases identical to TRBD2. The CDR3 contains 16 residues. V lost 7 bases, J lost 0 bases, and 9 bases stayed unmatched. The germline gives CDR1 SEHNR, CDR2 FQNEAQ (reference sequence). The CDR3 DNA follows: TGTGCCAGCATCCAACCTCGGGGGGGGAGCACAGATACGCAGTATTTT. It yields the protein CASIQPRGGSTDTQYF.

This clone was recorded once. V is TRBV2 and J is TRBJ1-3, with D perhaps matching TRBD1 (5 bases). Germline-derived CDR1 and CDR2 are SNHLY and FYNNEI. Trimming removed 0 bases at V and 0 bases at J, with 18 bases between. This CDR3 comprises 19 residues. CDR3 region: CASSEAPSVWGDSGNTIYF. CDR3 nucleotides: TGTGCCAGCAGTGAAGCGCCTTCGGTGTGGGGGGACTCTGGAAACACCATATATTTT.

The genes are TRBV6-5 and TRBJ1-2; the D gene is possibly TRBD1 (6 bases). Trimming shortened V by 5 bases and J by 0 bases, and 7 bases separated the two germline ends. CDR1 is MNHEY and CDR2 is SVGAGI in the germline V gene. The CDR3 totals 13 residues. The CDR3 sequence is CASSRDTNYGYTF. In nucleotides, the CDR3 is TGTGCCAGCAGTCGGGACACTAACTATGGCTACACCTTC.